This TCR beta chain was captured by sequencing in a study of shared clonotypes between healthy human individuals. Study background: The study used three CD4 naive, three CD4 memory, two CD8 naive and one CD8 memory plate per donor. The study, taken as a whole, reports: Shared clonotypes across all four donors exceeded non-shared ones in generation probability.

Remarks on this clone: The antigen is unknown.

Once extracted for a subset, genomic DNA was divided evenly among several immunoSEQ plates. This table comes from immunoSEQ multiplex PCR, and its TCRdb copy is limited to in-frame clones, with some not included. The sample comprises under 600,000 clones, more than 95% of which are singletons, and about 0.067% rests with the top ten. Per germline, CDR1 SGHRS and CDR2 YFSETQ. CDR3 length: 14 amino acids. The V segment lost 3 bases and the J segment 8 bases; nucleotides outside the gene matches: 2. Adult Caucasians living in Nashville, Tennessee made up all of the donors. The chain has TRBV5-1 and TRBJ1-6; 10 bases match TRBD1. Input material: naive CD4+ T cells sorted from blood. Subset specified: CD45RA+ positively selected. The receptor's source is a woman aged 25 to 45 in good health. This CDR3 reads CASSWGTGDSPLHF. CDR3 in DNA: TGCGCCAGCAGCTGGGGGACAGGGGATTCACCCCTCCACTTT.